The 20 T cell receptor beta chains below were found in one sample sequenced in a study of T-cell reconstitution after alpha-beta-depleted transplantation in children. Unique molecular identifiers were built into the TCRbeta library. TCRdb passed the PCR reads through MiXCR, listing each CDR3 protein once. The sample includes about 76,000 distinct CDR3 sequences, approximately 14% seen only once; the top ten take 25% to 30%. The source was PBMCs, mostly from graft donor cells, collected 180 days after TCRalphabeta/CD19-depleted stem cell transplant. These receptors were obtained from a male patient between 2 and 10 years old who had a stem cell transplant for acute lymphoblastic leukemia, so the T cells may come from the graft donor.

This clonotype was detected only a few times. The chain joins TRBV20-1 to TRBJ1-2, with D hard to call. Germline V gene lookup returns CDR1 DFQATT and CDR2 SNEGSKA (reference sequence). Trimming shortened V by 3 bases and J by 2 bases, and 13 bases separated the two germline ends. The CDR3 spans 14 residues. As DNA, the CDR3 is TGCAGTGCTAGTGCCCTCGGACGGAACTATGGCTACACCTTC. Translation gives CSASALGRNYGYTF.

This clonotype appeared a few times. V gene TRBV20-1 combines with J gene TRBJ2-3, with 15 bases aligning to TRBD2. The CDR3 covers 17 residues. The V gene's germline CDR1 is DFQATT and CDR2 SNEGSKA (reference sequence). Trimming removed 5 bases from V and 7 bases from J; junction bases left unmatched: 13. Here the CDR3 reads CSARPGLAGGFYHTQYF. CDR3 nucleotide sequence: TGCAGTGCTCGACCTGGACTAGCGGGAGGGTTCTACCATACGCAGTATTTT.

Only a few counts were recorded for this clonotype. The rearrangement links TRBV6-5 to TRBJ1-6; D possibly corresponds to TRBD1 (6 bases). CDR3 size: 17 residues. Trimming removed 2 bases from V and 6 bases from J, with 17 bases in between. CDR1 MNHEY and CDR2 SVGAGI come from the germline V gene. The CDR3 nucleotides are TGTGCCAGCAGTTACGGCAGGGGACGGGCGACTAATTCACCCCTCCACTTT. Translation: CASSYGRGRATNSPLHF.

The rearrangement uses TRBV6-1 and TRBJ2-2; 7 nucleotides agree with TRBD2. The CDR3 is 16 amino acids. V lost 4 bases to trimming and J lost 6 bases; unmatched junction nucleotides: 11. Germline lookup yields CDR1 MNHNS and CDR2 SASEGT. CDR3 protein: CASSGTRGRRAGELFF. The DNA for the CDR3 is TGTGCCAGCAGTGGGACTCGCGGGAGAAGGGCCGGGGAGCTGTTTTTT.

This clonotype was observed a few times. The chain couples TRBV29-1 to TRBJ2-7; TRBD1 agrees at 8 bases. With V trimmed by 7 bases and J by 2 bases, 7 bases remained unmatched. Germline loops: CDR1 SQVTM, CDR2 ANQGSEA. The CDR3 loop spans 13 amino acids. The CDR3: CSALTGVAYEQYF. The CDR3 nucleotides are TGCAGCGCCCTGACAGGGGTCGCCTACGAGCAGTACTTC.

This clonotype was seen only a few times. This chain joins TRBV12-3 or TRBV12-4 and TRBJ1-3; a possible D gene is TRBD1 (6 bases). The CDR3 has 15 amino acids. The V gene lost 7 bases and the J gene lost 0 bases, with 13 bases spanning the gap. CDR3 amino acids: CASNKDRYSGNTIYF. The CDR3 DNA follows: TGTGCCAGCAATAAGGACAGATACTCTGGAAACACCATATATTTT.

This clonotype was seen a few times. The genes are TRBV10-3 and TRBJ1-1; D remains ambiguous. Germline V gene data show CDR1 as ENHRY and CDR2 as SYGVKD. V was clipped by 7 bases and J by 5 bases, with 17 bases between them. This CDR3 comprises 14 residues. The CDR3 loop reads CAIKSSFLKTEAFF. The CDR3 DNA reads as TGTGCCATCAAGAGTTCCTTTCTTAAGACTGAAGCTTTCTTT.

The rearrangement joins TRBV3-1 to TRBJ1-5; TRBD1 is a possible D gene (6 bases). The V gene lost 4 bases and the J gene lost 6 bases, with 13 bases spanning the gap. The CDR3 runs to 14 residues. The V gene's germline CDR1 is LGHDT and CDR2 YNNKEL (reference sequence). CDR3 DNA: TGTGCCAGCAGCCTCGCAGGCAGGGGTCAGCCCCAGCATTTT. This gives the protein CASSLAGRGQPQHF.

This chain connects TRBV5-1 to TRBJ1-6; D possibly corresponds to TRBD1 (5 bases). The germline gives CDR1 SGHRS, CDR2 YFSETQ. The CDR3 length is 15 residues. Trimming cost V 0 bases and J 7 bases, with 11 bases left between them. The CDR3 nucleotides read TGCGCCAGCAGCTTGGATGGGGCCCGCAATTCACCCCTCCACTTT. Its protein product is CASSLDGARNSPLHF. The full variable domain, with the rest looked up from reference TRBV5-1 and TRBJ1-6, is KAGVTQTPRYLIKTRGQQVTLSCSPISGHRSVSWYQQTPGQGLQFLFEYFSETQRNKGNFPGRFSGRQFSNSRSEMNVSTLELGDSALYLCASSLDGARNSPLHFGNGTRLTVT.

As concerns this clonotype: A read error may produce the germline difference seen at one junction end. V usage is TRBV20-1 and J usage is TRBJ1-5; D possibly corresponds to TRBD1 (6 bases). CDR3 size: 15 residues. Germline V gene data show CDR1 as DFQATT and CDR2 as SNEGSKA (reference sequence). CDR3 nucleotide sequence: TGCAGTGCTAGAGGGGGGGCGCTTGGCAATCAGCCCCAGCGTTTT. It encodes CSARGGALGNQPQRF.

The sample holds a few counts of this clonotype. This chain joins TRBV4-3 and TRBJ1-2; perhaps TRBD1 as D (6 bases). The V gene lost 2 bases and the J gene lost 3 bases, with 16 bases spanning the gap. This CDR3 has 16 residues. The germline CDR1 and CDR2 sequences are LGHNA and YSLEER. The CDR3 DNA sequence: TGCGCCAGCAGCCAACAGGGGTTTGCCTCTGACTATGGCTACACCTTC. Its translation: CASSQQGFASDYGYTF.

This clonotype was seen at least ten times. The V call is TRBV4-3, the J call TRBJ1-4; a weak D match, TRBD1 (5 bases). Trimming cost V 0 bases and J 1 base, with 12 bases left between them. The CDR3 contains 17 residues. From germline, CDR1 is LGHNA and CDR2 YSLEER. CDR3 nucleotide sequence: TGCGCCAGCAGCCAAGATGGGGCAGTCCTAACTAATGAAAAACTGTTTTTT. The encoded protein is CASSQDGAVLTNEKLFF.

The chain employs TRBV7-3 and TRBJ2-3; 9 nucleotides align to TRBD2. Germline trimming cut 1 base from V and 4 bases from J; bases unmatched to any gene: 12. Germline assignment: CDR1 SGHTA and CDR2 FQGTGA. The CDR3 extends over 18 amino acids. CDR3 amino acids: CASSLIARGSGSSDTQYF. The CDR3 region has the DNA TGTGCCAGCAGCTTAATTGCCAGGGGTAGCGGGAGTTCAGATACGCAGTATTTT.

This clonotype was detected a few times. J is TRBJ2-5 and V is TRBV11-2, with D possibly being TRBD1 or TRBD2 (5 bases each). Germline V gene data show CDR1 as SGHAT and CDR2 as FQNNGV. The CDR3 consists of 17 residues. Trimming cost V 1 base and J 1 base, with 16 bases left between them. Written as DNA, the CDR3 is TGTGCCAGCAGCTTAGGAGGGTCAGGGAAAGTCCAAGAGACCCAGTACTTC. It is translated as CASSLGGSGKVQETQYF.

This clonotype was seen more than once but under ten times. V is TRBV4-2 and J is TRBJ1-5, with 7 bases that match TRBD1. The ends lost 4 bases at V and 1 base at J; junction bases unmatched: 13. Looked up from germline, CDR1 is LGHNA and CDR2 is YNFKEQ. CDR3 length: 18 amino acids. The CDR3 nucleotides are TGTGCCAGCAGCCCGACCACAGGGGCCCCCTTCAGCAATCAGCCCCAGCATTTT. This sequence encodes CASSPTTGAPFSNQPQHF.

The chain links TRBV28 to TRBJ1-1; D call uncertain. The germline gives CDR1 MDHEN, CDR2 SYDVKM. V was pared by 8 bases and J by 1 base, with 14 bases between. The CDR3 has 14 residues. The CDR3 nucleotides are TGTGCCAGCCCCCCCCCGGGCACGAACACTGAAGCTTTCTTT. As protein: CASPPPGTNTEAFF.

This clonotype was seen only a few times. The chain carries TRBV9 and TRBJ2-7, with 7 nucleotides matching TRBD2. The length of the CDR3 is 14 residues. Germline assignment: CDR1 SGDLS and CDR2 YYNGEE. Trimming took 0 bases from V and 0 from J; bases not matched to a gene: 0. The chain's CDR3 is CASSVGGSSYEQYF. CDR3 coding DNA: TGTGCCAGCAGCGTAGGCGGGAGCTCCTACGAGCAGTACTTC.

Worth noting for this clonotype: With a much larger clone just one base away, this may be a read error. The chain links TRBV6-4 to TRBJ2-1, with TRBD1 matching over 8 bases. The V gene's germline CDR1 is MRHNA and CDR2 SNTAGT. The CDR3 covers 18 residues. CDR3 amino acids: CTSSFRGQVSSSYNEQFF. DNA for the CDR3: TGTACCAGCAGTTTCAGGGGACAGGTTTCCAGCTCCTACAATGAGCAGTTCTTC.

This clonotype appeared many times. The CDR3 reads CATSADRDASSYNSPLHF. CDR3 sequence (DNA): TGTGCCACCAGCGCAGACAGGGACGCTAGCTCCTATAATTCACCCCTCCACTTT. This chain connects TRBV15 to TRBJ1-6, with TRBD1 identical over 7 bases. Germline CDR1 and CDR2: LNHNV and YYDKDF (reference sequence). With V trimmed by 5 bases and J by 0 bases, 10 bases remained unmatched. This CDR3 has 18 amino acids.

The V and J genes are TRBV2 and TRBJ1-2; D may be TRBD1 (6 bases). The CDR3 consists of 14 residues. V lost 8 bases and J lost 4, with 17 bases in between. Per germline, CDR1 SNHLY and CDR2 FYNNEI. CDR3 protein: CASLVSRGGYGYTF. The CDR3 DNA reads TGTGCCAGCCTTGTGAGCAGGGGCGGCTATGGCTACACCTTC.